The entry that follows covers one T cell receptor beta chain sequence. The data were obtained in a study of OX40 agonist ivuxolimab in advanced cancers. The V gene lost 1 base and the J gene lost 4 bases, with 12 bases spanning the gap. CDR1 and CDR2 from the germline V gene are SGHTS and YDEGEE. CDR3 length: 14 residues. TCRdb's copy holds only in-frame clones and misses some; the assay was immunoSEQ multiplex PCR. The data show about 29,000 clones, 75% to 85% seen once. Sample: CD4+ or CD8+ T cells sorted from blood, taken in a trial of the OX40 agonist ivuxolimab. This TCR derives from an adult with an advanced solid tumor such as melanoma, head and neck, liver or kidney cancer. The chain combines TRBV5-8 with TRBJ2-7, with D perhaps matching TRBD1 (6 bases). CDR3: CASSLWGLGYEQYF. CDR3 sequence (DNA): TGTGCCAGCAGCTTGTGGGGGCTTGGGTACGAGCAGTACTTC.